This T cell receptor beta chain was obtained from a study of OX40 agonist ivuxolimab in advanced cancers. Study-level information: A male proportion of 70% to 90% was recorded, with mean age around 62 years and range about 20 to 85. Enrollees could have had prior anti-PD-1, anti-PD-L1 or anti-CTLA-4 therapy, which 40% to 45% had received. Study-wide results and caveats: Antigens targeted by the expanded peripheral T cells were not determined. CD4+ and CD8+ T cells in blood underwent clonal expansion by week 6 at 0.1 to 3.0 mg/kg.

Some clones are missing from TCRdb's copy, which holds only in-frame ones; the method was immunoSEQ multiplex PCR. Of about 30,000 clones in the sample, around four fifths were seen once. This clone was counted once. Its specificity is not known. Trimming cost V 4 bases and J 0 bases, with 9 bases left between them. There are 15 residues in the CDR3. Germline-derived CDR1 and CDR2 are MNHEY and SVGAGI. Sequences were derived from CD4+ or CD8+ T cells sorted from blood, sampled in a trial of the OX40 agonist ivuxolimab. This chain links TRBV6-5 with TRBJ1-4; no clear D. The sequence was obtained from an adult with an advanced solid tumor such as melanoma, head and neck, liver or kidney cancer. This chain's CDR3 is CASSSHTATNEKLFF. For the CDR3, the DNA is TGTGCCAGCAGTTCACACACTGCAACTAATGAAAAACTGTTTTTT.